This TCR beta chain was documented in a study of blood T cell repertoires in COVID-19. Across the whole study: The study drew acute and convalescent COVID-19 samples from the United States, Italy and Spain. The cDNA or gDNA used as material had been derived from T cells, B-cell-depleted T cells, or PBMCs.

The V segment lost 5 bases and the J segment 0 bases; nucleotides outside the gene matches: 14. The CDR3 contains 18 residues. Per the germline V gene, CDR1 is SGHRS and CDR2 is YFSETQ. Recruits, aged roughly 18 to 89 years, lived in 20 to 30 US areas. Cohorts were determined from participant-reported clinical history. Clones were read by immunoSEQ multiplex PCR, and TCRdb kept only the in-frame ones, dropping some. The repertoire holds 220,000 or so clones, 88% seen once, with roughly 14% in the top ten. This chain links TRBV5-1 with TRBJ2-3; 8 positions agree with TRBD1. This sequence was found in a woman in her forties or fifties with acute COVID-19. The sample consisted of PBMCs or T cells enriched from blood (not recorded which). The CDR3 sequence is CASSHGTGPFPSTDTQYF. The CDR3 region has the DNA TGCGCCAGCAGTCATGGGACAGGTCCTTTCCCTAGCACAGATACGCAGTATTTT.